A single sample is the source of the 21 T cell receptor beta chains below, sequenced in a study of OX40 agonist ivuxolimab in advanced cancers. Some clones are missing from TCRdb's copy, which holds only in-frame ones; the method was immunoSEQ multiplex PCR. Of 95,000 to 150,000 clones in the sample, under 95% were seen once. Sample: CD4+ or CD8+ T cells sorted from blood, taken in a trial of the OX40 agonist ivuxolimab. Receptors were obtained from an adult with an advanced solid tumor such as melanoma, head and neck, liver or kidney cancer.

V gene TRBV18 combines with J gene TRBJ1-3; D gene unclear. The germline V gene encodes CDR1 KGHSH and CDR2 LQKENI. Trimming stripped 3 bases from V and 0 bases from J, with 6 bases between. The CDR3 is 14 amino acids. The CDR3 spells CASSPGISGNTIYF. CDR3 nucleotides: TGTGCCAGCTCACCCGGGATCTCTGGAAACACCATATATTTT.

This chain links TRBV10-1 with TRBJ2-7, with 11 nucleotides matching TRBD2. This CDR3 contains 15 residues. Trimming took 2 bases from V and 4 from J; bases not matched to a gene: 4. CDR1 and CDR2 (germline): WNHNN, SYGVQD (reference sequence). The CDR3 sequence is CASSEGGLAAYEQYF. The CDR3 nucleotides are TGCGCCAGCAGTGAGGGGGGACTAGCGGCGTACGAGCAGTACTTC.

The chain employs TRBV5-1 and TRBJ2-1; TRBD1 aligns across 7 bases. Germline lookup yields CDR1 SGHRS and CDR2 YFSETQ. The CDR3 runs 12 residues. J was trimmed by 9 bases and V by 5 bases; bases with no gene match: 5. This CDR3 is CASSPQGIEQFF. The CDR3 coding sequence is TGCGCCAGCAGTCCACAGGGGATTGAGCAGTTCTTC.

The rearrangement uses TRBV4-1 and TRBJ2-2; D remains unclear. The CDR3 consists of 13 residues. CDR1 is MGHRA and CDR2 is YSYEKL in the germline V gene. Trimming removed 1 base at V and 5 bases at J, with 5 bases between. CDR3 nucleotides: TGCGCCAGCAGCCAAGTGAGGACCGGGGAGCTGTTTTTT. Its protein is CASSQVRTGELFF.

The chain is built from TRBV9 and TRBJ2-7; D may be TRBD2 (5 bases). Germline V gives CDR1 SGDLS, CDR2 YYNGEE. The CDR3 is 15 residues long. Trimming pared 0 bases from V and 1 base from J, leaving 11 bases between. CDR3 nucleotides: TGTGCCAGCAGCGTAGAACGGGAAAGGTCCTACGAGCAGTACTTC. Translation: CASSVERERSYEQYF.

The genes are TRBV18 and TRBJ2-1, with 11 nucleotides matching TRBD2. The CDR3 covers 16 residues. V lost 0 bases, J lost 9 bases, and 7 bases stayed unmatched. Germline V gene lookup returns CDR1 KGHSH and CDR2 LQKENI. The CDR3 loop is CASSPPILAGEGEQFF. CDR3 DNA sequence: TGTGCCAGCTCACCACCGATACTAGCGGGAGAGGGTGAGCAGTTCTTC. The full variable domain, completed using reference TRBV18 and TRBJ2-1, is NAGVMQNPRHLVRRRGQEARLRCSPMKGHSHVYWYRQLPEEGLKFMVYLQKENIIDESGMPKERFSAEFPKEGPSILRIQQVVRGDSAAYFCASSPPILAGEGEQFFGPGTRLTVL.

This chain connects TRBV19 to TRBJ1-1; D call uncertain. The V gene's germline CDR1 is LNHDA and CDR2 SQIVND (reference sequence). CDR3 length: 14 amino acids. V lost 3 bases and J lost 0, with 8 bases in between. The CDR3 region has the DNA TGTGCCAGTAGTATTGGCCTCCTGAACACTGAAGCTTTCTTT. Its translation: CASSIGLLNTEAFF.

CDR3 in amino acids: CASSEGGRGVREAFF. CDR3 coding DNA: TGCGCCAGCAGTGAGGGTGGGCGTGGGGTTCGGGAAGCTTTCTTT. This chain links TRBV10-2 with TRBJ1-1; no clear D. Trimming took 2 bases from V and 8 from J, leaving 18 bases between them. This CDR3 contains 15 residues. Germline CDR1 reads WSHSY; CDR2 reads SAAADI.

The chain employs TRBV5-6 and TRBJ2-7; 9 positions match TRBD1. V shed 2 bases and J 1 base; nucleotides not matched to a gene: 1. Per the germline V gene, CDR1 is SGHDT and CDR2 is YYEEEE. This CDR3 spans 14 amino acids. This chain's CDR3 is CASSFGTGSYEQYF. The DNA for the CDR3 is TGTGCCAGCAGCTTTGGGACAGGGTCCTACGAGCAGTACTTC.

V gene TRBV11-2 combines with J gene TRBJ1-4; 10 bases align to TRBD1. CDR1 SGHAT and CDR2 FQNNGV come from the germline V gene. There are 17 residues in the CDR3. Unmatched junction bases numbered 7, after V lost 5 bases and J lost 1 base. In DNA, the CDR3 is TGTGCCAGCAGCCAACCCGGGACAGGGGTAACTAATGAAAAACTGTTTTTT. Translated: CASSQPGTGVTNEKLFF.

The rearrangement joins TRBV7-2 to TRBJ1-5; 7 nucleotides line up with TRBD1. The J segment lost 6 bases and the V segment lost 0 bases, leaving 2 bases of the junction unmatched. The CDR3 spans 14 residues. Germline V gene sequence: CDR1 SGHTA, CDR2 FQGNSA. CDR3 nucleotide sequence: TGTGCCAGCAGCTTAGCAGGGGGCGGTCAGCCCCAGCATTTT. Translated, it gives CASSLAGGGQPQHF.

The chain recombines TRBV19 with TRBJ1-1; D is ambiguous. Germline V CDR1 and CDR2: LNHDA, SQIVND (reference sequence). The CDR3 sequence is 16 residues long. Trimming pared 3 bases from V and 4 bases from J, leaving 18 bases between. DNA of the CDR3: TGTGCCAGTAGTATCCTTCCCTCTACTGAGGGCACTGAAGCTTTCTTT. Translation gives CASSILPSTEGTEAFF.

V is TRBV25-1 and J is TRBJ2-4; 8 nucleotides line up with TRBD1. The junction had 10 bases not matched to a gene; V was cut back by 3 bases and J by 3 bases. This CDR3 spans 17 amino acids. Germline loops: CDR1 MGHDK, CDR2 SYGVNS. CDR3 DNA sequence: TGTGCCAGCAGTGACCTCGACAGGGGTGGGGGCAAAAACATTCAGTACTTC. It codes for CASSDLDRGGGKNIQYF.

The gene calls are TRBV30 and TRBJ1-1; no clear D gene. Germline V gives CDR1 GTSNPN, CDR2 SVGIG (reference sequence). Trimming removed 2 bases at V and 0 bases at J, with 13 bases between. The CDR3 runs 15 residues. The CDR3 sequence is CAWSPVNRMNTEAFF. The DNA for the CDR3 is TGTGCCTGGAGTCCCGTAAACCGGATGAACACTGAAGCTTTCTTT.

V is TRBV9 and J is TRBJ1-1, with TRBD1 identical over 8 bases. Germline values: CDR1 SGDLS, CDR2 YYNGEE. V lost 0 bases to trimming and J lost 7 bases; unmatched junction nucleotides: 5. The CDR3 length is 14 residues. The DNA of the CDR3 is TGTGCCAGCAGCGTAGGGGCAGGGGGCGGTGAAGCTTTCTTT. Translating gives CASSVGAGGGEAFF.

The chain uses TRBV5-4 and TRBJ2-5; 7 bases match TRBD2. Germline-derived CDR1 and CDR2 are SGHNT and YYREEE (reference sequence). With 4 bases clipped from V and 4 bases from J, the junction kept 10 bases outside the gene matches. The CDR3 length is 15 residues. For the CDR3, the DNA is TGTGCCAGCAGCCCCGGGGCTAGCGGAACAGAGACCCAGTACTTC. Protein sequence: CASSPGASGTETQYF.

This clone was observed a single time. This chain joins TRBV5-6 and TRBJ2-7, with D possibly being TRBD1 or TRBD2 (5 bases each). V was shortened by 3 bases and J by 4 bases, with 11 bases between the two germline ends. Germline CDR1 SGHDT, CDR2 YYEEEE. The CDR3 is 13 residues long. As DNA, the CDR3 is TGTGCCAGCAGCTGGCCAGGGAGTTACGAGCAGTACTTC. Amino acid sequence: CASSWPGSYEQYF.

This chain connects TRBV2 to TRBJ1-5, with a tentative D call TRBD1 (6 bases). This CDR3 has 18 amino acids. V lost 2 bases and J 0 bases, leaving 17 bases between the germline ends. Germline CDR1 SNHLY, CDR2 FYNNEI. The CDR3 spells CASSERFGQFHSNQPQHF. Written as DNA, the CDR3 is TGTGCCAGCAGTGAAAGGTTCGGACAGTTCCATAGCAATCAGCCCCAGCATTTT.

The J gene is TRBJ2-5, the V gene TRBV28, with TRBD1 identical over 10 bases. Looked up from germline, CDR1 is MDHEN and CDR2 is SYDVKM. This CDR3 is built from 17 residues. The V gene end was trimmed by 3 bases and the J gene end by 4 bases; junction bases not matched to a gene: 11. CDR3 DNA sequence: TGTGCCAGCAGTTTCGCCGGGACAGGGGTCGTTCGAGAGACCCAGTACTTC. It is translated as CASSFAGTGVVRETQYF. The entire variable domain, with the rest obtained from reference TRBV28 and TRBJ2-5, is as follows: DVKVTQSSRYLVKRTGEKVFLECVQDMDHENMFWYRQDPGLGLRLIYFSYDVKMKEKGDIPEGYSVSREKKERFSLILESASTNQTSMYLCASSFAGTGVVRETQYFGPGTRLLVL.

The rearrangement joins TRBV19 to TRBJ2-5; 7 bases line up with TRBD2. The CDR3 sequence is 14 residues long. Losses at the gene ends were 7 bases for V and 5 bases for J; bases not matched to a gene: 10. Per germline, CDR1 LNHDA and CDR2 SQIVND (reference sequence). This CDR3 reads CASTPGRAWETQYF. The CDR3 coding sequence is TGTGCCAGTACCCCTGGGAGGGCCTGGGAGACCCAGTACTTC.

The V and J genes are TRBV7-3 and TRBJ2-2; TRBD2 aligns across 10 bases. The germline V gene encodes CDR1 SGHTA and CDR2 FQGTGA. Losses at the gene ends were 2 bases for V and 5 bases for J; bases not matched to a gene: 11. The CDR3 extends over 18 amino acids. CDR3 DNA sequence: TGTGCCAGCAGCTTACTCGGGCTAGCGGGAGTAGGGACCGGGGAGCTGTTTTTT. It translates to CASSLLGLAGVGTGELFF.